The sequence of this T cell receptor (beta chain) was determined in a study of CD8+CD57+ T cells in acquired aplastic anemia. Study background: Sorted CD4+ plus CD8+ cells gave DNA averaging roughly 3.5 ug.

The use of genomic DNA as template underpinned the TCR beta VDJ and CDR3 profiling. Each CDR3 protein gets one entry after TCRdb re-called the reads with MiXCR. The sample includes about 160,000 distinct CDR3 sequences, approximately 40% of them seen just once. This CDR3 contains 11 residues. The V gene lost 6 bases and the J gene lost 6 bases, with 11 bases spanning the gap. CDR1 DFQATT and CDR2 SNEGSKA come from the germline V gene (reference sequence). V usage is TRBV20-1 and J usage is TRBJ1-2; tentative D call: TRBD1 (6 bases). The TCR was taken from a human donor in good health. The specimen was sorted CD4+, CD8+, or CD8+CD57+ T cells (not recorded which) from PBMCs. CDR3 sequence (DNA): TGCAGTGCCCTGGACAGAAATGGCTACACCTTC. Translating it yields CSALDRNGYTF.